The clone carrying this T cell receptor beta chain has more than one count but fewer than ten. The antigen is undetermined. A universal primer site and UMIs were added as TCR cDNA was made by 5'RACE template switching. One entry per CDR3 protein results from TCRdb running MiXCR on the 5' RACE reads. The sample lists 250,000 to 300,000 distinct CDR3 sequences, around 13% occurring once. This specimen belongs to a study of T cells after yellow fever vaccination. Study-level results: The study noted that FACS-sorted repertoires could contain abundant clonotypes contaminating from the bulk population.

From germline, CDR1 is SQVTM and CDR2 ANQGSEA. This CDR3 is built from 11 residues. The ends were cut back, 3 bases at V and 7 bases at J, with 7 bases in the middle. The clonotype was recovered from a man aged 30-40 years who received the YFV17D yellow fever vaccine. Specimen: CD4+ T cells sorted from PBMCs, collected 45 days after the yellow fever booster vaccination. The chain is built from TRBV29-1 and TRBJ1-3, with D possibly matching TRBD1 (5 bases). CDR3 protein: CSVERGNTIYF. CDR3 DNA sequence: TGCAGCGTTGAGCGGGGGAACACCATATATTTT.